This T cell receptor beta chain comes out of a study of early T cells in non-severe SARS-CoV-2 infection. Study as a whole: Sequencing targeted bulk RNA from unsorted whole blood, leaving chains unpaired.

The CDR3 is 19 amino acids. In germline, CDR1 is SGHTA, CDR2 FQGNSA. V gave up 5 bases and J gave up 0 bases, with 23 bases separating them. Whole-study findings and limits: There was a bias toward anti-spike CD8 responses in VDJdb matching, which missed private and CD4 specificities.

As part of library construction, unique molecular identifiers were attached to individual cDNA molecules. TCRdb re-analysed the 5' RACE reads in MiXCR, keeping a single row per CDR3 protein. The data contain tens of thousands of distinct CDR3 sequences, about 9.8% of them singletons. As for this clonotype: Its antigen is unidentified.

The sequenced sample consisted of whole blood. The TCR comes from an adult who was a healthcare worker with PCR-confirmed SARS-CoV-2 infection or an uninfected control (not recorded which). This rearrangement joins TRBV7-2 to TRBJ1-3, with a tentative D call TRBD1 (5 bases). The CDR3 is CASSHQRGSGISSGNTIYF. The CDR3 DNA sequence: TGTGCCAGCAGCCATCAACGGGGCAGTGGGATTAGCTCTGGAAACACCATATATTTT.